The T cell receptor (beta chain) under discussion was sequenced for a study of T cells in localized non-small cell lung cancer. The study's findings and limits: T cell clonality was highest in uninvolved adjacent lung, above tumor. Longer overall survival associated with higher blood T cell density; shorter survival with higher adjacent-lung clonality. The study detected a median about 57 of the top 100 tumor clones in adjacent lung.

Points on this clone: Its target is unknown.

The repertoire was sequenced with immunoSEQ multiplex PCR; TCRdb's copy has only in-frame clones and lacks some. The sample includes fewer than 4,500 clones, about 31% of them seen just once. The CDR3 runs to 15 residues. Unmatched junction bases numbered 6, after V lost 2 bases and J lost 3 bases. In germline, CDR1 is MNHGY, CDR2 SAAAGT. This specimen was lung tumor tissue, taken before any cancer treatment. This chain uses TRBV6-8 with TRBJ2-7, with 8 bases aligning to TRBD2. The sequence came from a male donor aged 60 or over with stage I lung adenocarcinoma. CDR3 loop: CASSYGGSGSYEQYF. The CDR3 bases are TGTGCCAGCAGTTACGGGGGCAGCGGGAGCTACGAGCAGTACTTC.